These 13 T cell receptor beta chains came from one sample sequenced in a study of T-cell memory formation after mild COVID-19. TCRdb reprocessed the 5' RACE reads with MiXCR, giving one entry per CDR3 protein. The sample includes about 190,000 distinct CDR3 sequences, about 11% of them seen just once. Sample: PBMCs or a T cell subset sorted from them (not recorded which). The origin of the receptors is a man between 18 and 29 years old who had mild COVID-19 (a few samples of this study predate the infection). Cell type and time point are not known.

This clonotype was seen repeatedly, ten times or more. This CDR3 is CASSQGGVAYNEQFF. The CDR3 DNA reads TGTGCCAGCAGCCAGGGCGGGGTAGCCTACAATGAGCAGTTCTTC. The chain couples TRBV3-1 to TRBJ2-1; D is perhaps TRBD2 (6 bases). Trimming stripped 3 bases from V and 2 bases from J, with 11 bases between. Germline V gives CDR1 LGHDT, CDR2 YNNKEL (reference sequence). This CDR3 has 15 residues.

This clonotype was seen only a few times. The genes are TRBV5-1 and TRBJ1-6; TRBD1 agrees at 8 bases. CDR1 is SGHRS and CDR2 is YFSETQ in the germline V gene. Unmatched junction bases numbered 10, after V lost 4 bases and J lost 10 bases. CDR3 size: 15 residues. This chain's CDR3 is CASSGDRGSWSPLHF. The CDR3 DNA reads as TGCGCCAGCAGCGGAGACAGGGGCTCTTGGTCACCCCTCCACTTT.

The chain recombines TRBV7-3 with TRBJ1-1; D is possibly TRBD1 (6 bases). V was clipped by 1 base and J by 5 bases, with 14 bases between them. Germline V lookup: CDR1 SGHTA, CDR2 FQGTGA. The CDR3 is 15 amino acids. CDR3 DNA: TGTGCCAGCAGCTTAAATGCAGGGGTGGAAACTGAAGCTTTCTTT. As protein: CASSLNAGVETEAFF.

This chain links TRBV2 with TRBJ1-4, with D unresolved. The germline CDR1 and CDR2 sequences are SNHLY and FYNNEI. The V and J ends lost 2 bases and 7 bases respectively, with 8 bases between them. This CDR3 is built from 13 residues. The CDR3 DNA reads TGTGCCAGCAGTGAACGGCGTAGTGAAAAACTGTTTTTT. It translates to CASSERRSEKLFF.

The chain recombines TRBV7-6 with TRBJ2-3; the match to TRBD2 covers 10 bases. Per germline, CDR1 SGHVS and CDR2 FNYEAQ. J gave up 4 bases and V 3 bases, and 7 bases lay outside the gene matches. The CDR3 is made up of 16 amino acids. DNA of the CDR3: TGTGCCAGCAGCTTTAGCGGGGGGTTAGGTGCAGATACGCAGTATTTT. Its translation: CASSFSGGLGADTQYF.

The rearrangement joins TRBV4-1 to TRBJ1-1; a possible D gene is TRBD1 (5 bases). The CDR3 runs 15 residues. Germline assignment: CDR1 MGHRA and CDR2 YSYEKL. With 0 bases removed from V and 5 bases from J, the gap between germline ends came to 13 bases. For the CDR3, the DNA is TGCGCCAGCAGCCAAGATCTTTGGGGGATTACTGAAGCTTTCTTT. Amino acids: CASSQDLWGITEAFF.

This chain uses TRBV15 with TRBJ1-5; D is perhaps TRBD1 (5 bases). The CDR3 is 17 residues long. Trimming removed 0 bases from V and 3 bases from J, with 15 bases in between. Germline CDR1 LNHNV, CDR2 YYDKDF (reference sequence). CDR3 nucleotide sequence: TGTGCCACCAGCAGAGAGGCGGGGGGAAGGGACAATCAGCCCCAGCATTTT. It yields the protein CATSREAGGRDNQPQHF.

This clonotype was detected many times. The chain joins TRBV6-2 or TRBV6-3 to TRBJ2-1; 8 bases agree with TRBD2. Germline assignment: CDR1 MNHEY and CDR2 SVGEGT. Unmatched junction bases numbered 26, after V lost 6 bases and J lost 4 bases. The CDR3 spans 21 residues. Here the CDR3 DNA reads TGTGCCAGCAGACCAACGACAGTTGGATCGACTAGCGAAGGGGCTTACAATGAGCAGTTCTTC. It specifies CASRPTTVGSTSEGAYNEQFF.

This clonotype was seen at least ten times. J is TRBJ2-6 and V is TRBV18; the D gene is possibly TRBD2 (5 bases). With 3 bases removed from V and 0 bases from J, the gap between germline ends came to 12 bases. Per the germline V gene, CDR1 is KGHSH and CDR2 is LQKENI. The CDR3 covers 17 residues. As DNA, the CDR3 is TGTGCCAGCTCACCGAGGGCAGCGACCTCTGGGGCCAACGTCCTGACTTTC. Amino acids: CASSPRAATSGANVLTF.

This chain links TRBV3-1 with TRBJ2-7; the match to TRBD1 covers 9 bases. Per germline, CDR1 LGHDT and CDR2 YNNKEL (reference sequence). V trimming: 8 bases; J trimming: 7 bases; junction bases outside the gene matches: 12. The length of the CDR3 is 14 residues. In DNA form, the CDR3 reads TGTGCCAGCCACCGGACAGGGGAGTACTCGGAGCAGTACTTC. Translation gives CASHRTGEYSEQYF.

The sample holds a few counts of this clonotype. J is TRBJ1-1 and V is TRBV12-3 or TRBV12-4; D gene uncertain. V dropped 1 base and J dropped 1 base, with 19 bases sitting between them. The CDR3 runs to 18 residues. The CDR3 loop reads CASSLVYSFKGENTEAFF. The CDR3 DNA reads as TGTGCCAGCAGTTTAGTGTACAGTTTCAAGGGAGAGAACACTGAAGCTTTCTTT.

CDR3: CASSEWQGGKPQHF. CDR3 in DNA: TGTGCCAGCAGTGAATGGCAGGGGGGTAAGCCCCAGCATTTT. This rearrangement joins TRBV2 to TRBJ1-5; 7 bases are shared with TRBD1. This CDR3 comprises 14 residues. J lost 8 bases, V lost 2 bases, and 6 bases had no gene match. The germline CDR1 and CDR2 sequences are SNHLY and FYNNEI.

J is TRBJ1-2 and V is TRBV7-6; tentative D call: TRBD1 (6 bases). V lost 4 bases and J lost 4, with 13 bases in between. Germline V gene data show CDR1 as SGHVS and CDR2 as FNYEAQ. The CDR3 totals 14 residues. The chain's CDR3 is CASSSQEGGYGYTF. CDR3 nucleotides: TGTGCCAGCAGCTCACAGGAGGGGGGCTATGGCTACACCTTC. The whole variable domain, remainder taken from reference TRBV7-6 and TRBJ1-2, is GAGVSQSPRYKVTKRGQDVALRCDPISGHVSLYWYRQALGQGPEFLTYFNYEAQQDKSGLPNDRFSAERPEGSISTLTIQRTEQRDSAMYRCASSSQEGGYGYTFGSGTRLTVV.